Below, 25 T cell receptor beta chains from the same sample are listed, as sequenced in a study of T cell responses to AZD1222 COVID-19 vaccine. Sequencing used immunoSEQ multiplex PCR; TCRdb keeps in-frame clones, though not all of them. The profile covers under 150,000 clones, with around 89% appearing a single time and around 15% taken by the ten largest. The material was peripheral blood, obtained on day 0 of AZD1222 vaccination. The receptors originated from an adult in good health.

This chain connects TRBV9 to TRBJ2-2; D is perhaps TRBD2 (5 bases). V lost 5 bases to trimming and J lost 1 base, with 12 bases between them. CDR1 is SGDLS and CDR2 is YYNGEE in the germline V gene. CDR3 length: 15 residues. CDR3: CASSRGHLNTGELFF. In nucleotides, the CDR3 is TGTGCCAGCAGTAGAGGGCACTTGAACACCGGGGAGCTGTTTTTT.

J is TRBJ1-1 and V is TRBV5-1; D is uncertain. Trimming took 4 bases from V and 1 from J, leaving 8 bases between them. Germline CDR1 is SGHRS and CDR2 is YFSETQ. This CDR3 spans 13 amino acids. The CDR3, as DNA: TGCGCCAGCAGCCCAGATTCGAACACTGAAGCTTTCTTT. Protein product: CASSPDSNTEAFF.

This chain connects TRBV7-3 to TRBJ2-7; 8 positions agree with TRBD1. J was trimmed by 3 bases and V by 0 bases; bases with no gene match: 1. The CDR3 sequence is 14 residues long. Germline V gene lookup returns CDR1 SGHTA and CDR2 FQGTGA. DNA of the CDR3: TGTGCCAGCAGCTTAACCGGACAGGGCTACGAGCAGTACTTC. Translating it yields CASSLTGQGYEQYF. Variable domain in full (rest from reference TRBV7-3 and TRBJ2-7): GAGVSQTPSNKVTEKGKYVELRCDPISGHTALYWYRQSLGQGPEFLIYFQGTGAADDSGLPNDRFFAVRPEGSVSTLKIQRTERGDSAVYLCASSLTGQGYEQYFGPGTRLTVT.

The rearrangement joins TRBV7-9 to TRBJ1-4, with a possible D match to TRBD1 (6 bases). Germline lookup yields CDR1 SEHNR and CDR2 FQNEAQ (reference sequence). The CDR3 loop spans 14 amino acids. Trimming shortened V by 0 bases and J by 7 bases, and 9 bases separated the two germline ends. This CDR3 is CASSLALGGEKLFF. DNA of the CDR3: TGTGCCAGCAGCTTAGCGCTAGGGGGTGAAAAACTGTTTTTT.

The chain combines TRBV20-1 with TRBJ1-1; D not resolved. CDR1 is DFQATT and CDR2 is SNEGSKA in the germline V gene (reference sequence). Between the trimmed V and J ends, which lost 3 bases and 5 bases, there was a span of 7 bases. The CDR3 is 11 residues long. The CDR3 coding sequence is TGCAGTGCTAGCCCCAGGACTGAAGCTTTCTTT. Translated: CSASPRTEAFF.

The rearrangement uses TRBV30 and TRBJ1-4, with no clear D. Germline CDR1 is GTSNPN and CDR2 is SVGIG (reference sequence). The CDR3 length is 14 residues. The V end was cut by 1 base, the J end by 8 bases, with 14 bases between. CDR3 loop: CAWSGTRAGEKLFF. CDR3 sequence (DNA): TGTGCCTGGAGTGGGACTCGGGCGGGGGAAAAACTGTTTTTT.

The chain links TRBV6-5 to TRBJ1-2; D possibly corresponds to TRBD1 (6 bases). CDR1 is MNHEY and CDR2 is SVGAGI in the germline V gene. The V gene lost 4 bases and the J gene lost 7 bases, with 16 bases spanning the gap. This CDR3 comprises 14 residues. DNA of the CDR3: TGTGCCAGCAGTTCCTCCGGGGGGGCGGTTGGCTACACCTTC. Amino acids: CASSSSGGAVGYTF.

CDR3 coding DNA: TGTGCCAGCAGCAGTGGCCTAGCGGGGGGGATTTCTAGCACAGATACGCAGTATTTT. Amino acids: CASSSGLAGGISSTDTQYF. This rearrangement joins TRBV7-2 to TRBJ2-3, with TRBD2 matching over 12 bases. There are 19 residues in the CDR3. V lost 5 bases and J lost 0; bases outside the gene matches: 12. Germline V gives CDR1 SGHTA, CDR2 FQGNSA.

This clone appeared a single time. The chain has TRBV12-3 or TRBV12-4 and TRBJ1-6; D not resolved. The CDR3 covers 13 residues. Trimming took off 6 bases at V and 6 bases at J, with 9 bases between the two ends. The CDR3 region has the DNA TGTGCCAGCAGGCCCGACGGTAATTCACCCCTCCACTTT. Encoded protein: CASRPDGNSPLHF.

This clone was observed a handful of times. DNA for the CDR3: TGTGCTAGCGCACAGGGGTTCGACACAGATACGCAGTATTTT. The encoded protein is CASAQGFDTDTQYF. This chain uses TRBV12-5 with TRBJ2-3; 7 positions agree with TRBD1. The CDR3 spans 14 residues. From germline, CDR1 is LGHNT and CDR2 FRNRAP. Trimming removed 9 bases from V and 2 bases from J; junction bases left unmatched: 8.

The rearrangement links TRBV3-1 (or the pseudogene TRBV3-2) to TRBJ2-2; D is unclear. V gave up 4 bases and J gave up 6 bases, with 3 bases separating them. Germline CDR1 and CDR2: LGHDT and YNNKEL (reference sequence). The length of the CDR3 is 11 residues. The CDR3 DNA reads TGTGCCAGCAGCCGCTCCGGGGAGCTGTTTTTT. Its translation is CASSRSGELFF.

The gene calls are TRBV4-2 and TRBJ1-3, with unresolved D. Deletions cut 1 base from V and 6 bases from J, with 4 bases between. The CDR3 totals 12 residues. Germline assignment: CDR1 LGHNA and CDR2 YNFKEQ. The CDR3 spells CASSQVTNTIYF. In nucleotides, the CDR3 is TGTGCCAGCAGCCAAGTTACAAACACCATATATTTT.

V usage is TRBV9 and J usage is TRBJ2-7; possible D gene TRBD1, 5 bases. Germline assignment: CDR1 SGDLS and CDR2 YYNGEE. This CDR3 has 11 amino acids. Deletions cut 3 bases from V and 4 bases from J, with 5 bases between. CDR3 sequence (DNA): TGTGCCAGCAGCGCAGGGTACGAGCAGTACTTC. It codes for CASSAGYEQYF. Combining the CDR3 with reference TRBV9 and TRBJ2-7 gives the whole variable domain DSGVTQTPKHLITATGQRVTLRCSPRSGDLSVYWYQQSLDQGLQFLIQYYNGEERAKGNILERFSAQQFPDLHSELNLSSLELGDSALYFCASSAGYEQYFGPGTRLTVT.

V gene TRBV19 combines with J gene TRBJ2-1, with D perhaps matching TRBD1 (6 bases). Trimming shortened V by 9 bases and J by 0 bases, and 21 bases separated the two germline ends. Germline V gene lookup returns CDR1 LNHDA and CDR2 SQIVND (reference sequence). This CDR3 is 17 amino acids long. The CDR3 sequence: CARVGASQPSSYNEQFF. DNA of the CDR3: TGTGCCAGGGTGGGGGCTAGCCAGCCGAGCTCCTACAATGAGCAGTTCTTC. Full variable domain (missing parts from reference TRBV19 and TRBJ2-1): DGGITQSPKYLFRKEGQNVTLSCEQNLNHDAMYWYRQDPGQGLRLIYYSQIVNDFQKGDIAEGYSVSREKKESFPLTVTSAQKNPTAFYLCARVGASQPSSYNEQFFGPGTRLTVL.

V gene TRBV5-1 combines with J gene TRBJ1-2; no reliable D call. CDR1 SGHRS and CDR2 YFSETQ come from the germline V gene. Trimming cost V 0 bases and J 8 bases, with 8 bases left between them. The CDR3 loop spans 12 amino acids. The CDR3 loop is CASSLGRAGYTF. In DNA, the CDR3 is TGCGCCAGCAGCTTGGGTCGGGCCGGCTACACCTTC.

This chain connects TRBV9 to TRBJ2-7; no definite D call. V lost 4 bases and J 4 bases, leaving 15 bases between the germline ends. The CDR3 is 14 residues long. Per germline, CDR1 SGDLS and CDR2 YYNGEE. As DNA, the CDR3 is TGTGCCAGCAGCCCCGCTGTGGGTGCATACGAGCAGTACTTC. Its translation is CASSPAVGAYEQYF. Based on the CDR3 plus reference TRBV9 and TRBJ2-7, the full variable domain is DSGVTQTPKHLITATGQRVTLRCSPRSGDLSVYWYQQSLDQGLQFLIQYYNGEERAKGNILERFSAQQFPDLHSELNLSSLELGDSALYFCASSPAVGAYEQYFGPGTRLTVT.

The V gene is TRBV28, the J gene TRBJ1-4; the D gene is possibly TRBD1 (6 bases). Trimming shortened V by 4 bases and J by 0 bases, and 12 bases separated the two germline ends. Germline CDR1 and CDR2: MDHEN and SYDVKM. The CDR3 is made up of 16 amino acids. CDR3 coding DNA: TGTGCCAGCAGTTCGGGGGGCACTCCAACTAATGAAAAACTGTTTTTT. Protein sequence: CASSSGGTPTNEKLFF.

This clone was seen just once. The chain uses TRBV5-6 and TRBJ1-3; TRBD1 is a possible D gene (5 bases). Germline loops: CDR1 SGHDT, CDR2 YYEEEE. The V end lost 5 bases, the J end lost 4 bases, and 13 bases lay between the germline ends. The CDR3 sequence is 14 residues long. The CDR3 DNA reads as TGTGCCAGCAGGCCAGGGACTAGCGGAAACACCATATATTTT. It codes for CASRPGTSGNTIYF.

This clone has just one count. The CDR3 loop reads CASSLGISNQPQHF. In nucleotides, the CDR3 is TGTGCCAGCAGCTTAGGTATCAGCAATCAGCCCCAGCATTTT. This sequence joins TRBV13 and TRBJ1-5; D uncertain. Germline CDR1 PRHDT, CDR2 FYEKMQ (reference sequence). This CDR3 contains 14 residues. V lost 0 bases and J 1 base, leaving 4 bases between the germline ends.

On this clone itself: At one of its ends the junction is not consistent with the germline gene, which may arise from a read error. This sequence joins TRBV7-3 and TRBJ1-1; D might be TRBD1 (6 bases). Germline V CDR1 and CDR2: SGHTA, FQGTGA. The CDR3 is 16 residues long. In DNA form, the CDR3 reads TGTGCCAGCAGTTTAAACCCCGGGACAATGAACACTGAAGCTTTCTTT. Protein: CASSLNPGTMNTEAFF.

The J gene is TRBJ1-4, the V gene TRBV24-1; weak D call: TRBD1 (6 bases). V was cut by 1 base and J by 6 bases, with 11 bases left in between. CDR1 is KGHDR and CDR2 is SFDVKD in the germline V gene. This CDR3 region has 15 residues. The CDR3 is CATSDLMAGDEKLFF. The CDR3 DNA reads TGTGCCACCAGTGATTTAATGGCAGGGGATGAAAAACTGTTTTTT.

The chain has TRBV15 and TRBJ2-2; 10 positions match TRBD2. The CDR3 has 17 amino acids. Germline trimming cut 1 base from V and 4 bases from J; bases unmatched to any gene: 6. Per the germline V gene, CDR1 is LNHNV and CDR2 is YYDKDF (reference sequence). The CDR3 protein is CATSRVWSSGGTGELFF. CDR3 DNA sequence: TGTGCCACCAGCAGAGTTTGGTCTAGCGGGGGCACCGGGGAGCTGTTTTTT. Drawing the rest from reference TRBV15 and TRBJ2-2, the complete variable domain is DAMVIQNPRYQVTQFGKPVTLSCSQTLNHNVMYWYQQKSSQAPKLLFHYYDKDFNNEADTPDNFQSRRPNTSFCFLDIRSPGLGDTAMYLCATSRVWSSGGTGELFFGEGSRLTVL.

This chain connects TRBV6-5 to TRBJ2-1; tentatively, D is TRBD2 (5 bases). The V and J ends lost 0 bases and 2 bases respectively, with 5 bases between them. There are 14 residues in the CDR3. In germline, CDR1 is MNHEY, CDR2 SVGAGI. The CDR3 bases are TGTGCCAGCAGTTACTCGGAGGCCTACAATGAGCAGTTCTTC. It yields the protein CASSYSEAYNEQFF.

The V gene is TRBV7-6, the J gene TRBJ2-7; the match to TRBD1 covers 10 bases. V lost 1 base, J lost 3 bases, and 6 bases stayed unmatched. Per the germline V gene, CDR1 is SGHVS and CDR2 is FNYEAQ. The CDR3 runs to 16 residues. CDR3 in DNA: TGTGCCAGCAGCTTAGGGGCGGGACAGGGGATCTACGAGCAGTACTTC. Translated: CASSLGAGQGIYEQYF. The full variable domain, its missing parts supplied by reference TRBV7-6 and TRBJ2-7, is GAGVSQSPRYKVTKRGQDVALRCDPISGHVSLYWYRQALGQGPEFLTYFNYEAQQDKSGLPNDRFSAERPEGSISTLTIQRTEQRDSAMYRCASSLGAGQGIYEQYFGPGTRLTVT.

This chain joins TRBV4-1 and TRBJ1-1, with D possibly TRBD1 on 6 matching bases. CDR1 MGHRA and CDR2 YSYEKL come from the germline V gene. The CDR3 extends over 18 amino acids. V shed 3 bases and J shed 10 bases, with 30 bases lying between them. As DNA, the CDR3 is TGCGCCAGCAGCCACCCAACCCGGCAGGCGGGGGGCACCCTAAGAGCTTTCTTT. This sequence encodes CASSHPTRQAGGTLRAFF.